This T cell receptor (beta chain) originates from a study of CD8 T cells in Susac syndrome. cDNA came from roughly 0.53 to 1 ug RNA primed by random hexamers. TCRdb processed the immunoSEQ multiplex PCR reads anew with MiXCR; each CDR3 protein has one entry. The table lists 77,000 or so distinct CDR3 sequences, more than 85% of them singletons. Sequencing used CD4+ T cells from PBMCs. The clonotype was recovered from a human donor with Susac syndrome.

The CDR3 spells CASSQDKGQGAVNEKLFF. CDR3 nucleotides: TGCGCCAGCAGCCAAGATAAGGGACAGGGGGCGGTTAATGAAAAACTGTTTTTT. The chain couples TRBV4-1 to TRBJ1-4, with 12 bases aligning to TRBD1. The length of the CDR3 is 18 residues. The germline gives CDR1 MGHRA, CDR2 YSYEKL. The junction had 6 bases not matched to a gene; V was cut back by 0 bases and J by 4 bases.